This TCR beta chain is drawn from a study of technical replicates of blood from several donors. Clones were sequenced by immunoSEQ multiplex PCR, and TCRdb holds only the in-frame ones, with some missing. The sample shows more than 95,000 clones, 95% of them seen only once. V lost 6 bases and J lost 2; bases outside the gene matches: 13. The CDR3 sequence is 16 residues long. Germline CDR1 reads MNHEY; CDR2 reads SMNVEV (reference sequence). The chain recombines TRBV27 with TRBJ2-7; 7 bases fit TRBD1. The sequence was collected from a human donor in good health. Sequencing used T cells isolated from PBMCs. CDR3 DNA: TGTGCCAGCAGGAGAAAACCGGGACAGAGGGCCTACGAGCAGTACTTC. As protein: CASRRKPGQRAYEQYF.